This TCR beta chain was observed in a study of cytomegalovirus exposure and HLA in healthy donors. General study results and limits: A later analysis found that most CMV-associated TCR beta chains appeared HLA-restricted. Previously analyzed data showed that most TCR beta V segments were productive at a frequency of about 87% or about 30%. Later on, a genetic analysis was performed. It linked a missense variant in DCLRE1C with V- and J-gene trimming of TCR beta.

The CDR3 sequence is 15 residues long. Germline loops: CDR1 MNHEY, CDR2 SVGAGI. Trimming shortened V by 6 bases and J by 4 bases, and 19 bases separated the two germline ends. The PCR contained 60 Vbeta and 13 Jbeta primers. The table came from immunoSEQ multiplex PCR; TCRdb's copy has only in-frame clones and leaves some out. Among around 230,000 clones listed, 78% were seen once. Of note for this clone: Its antigen remains unknown.

Each of the donors was a healthy bone marrow donor. This TCR derives from a boy aged 10-17 years in good health and CMV-seronegative. Sequenced sample: PBMCs. The V call is TRBV6-5, the J call TRBJ2-7; D may be TRBD2 (6 bases). CDR3: CASSDRGWESYEQYF. The CDR3 DNA is TGTGCCAGCAGCGACCGGGGGTGGGAGTCGTACGAGCAGTACTTC.